The 12 T cell receptor beta chains listed next were all sequenced from one sample in a study of T cell repertoires and HLA-DP antigens (dated by TCRdb to the late 2010s). No antigen is known for these receptors. Library construction relied on the immunoSEQ multiplex PCR assay. TCRdb carries this immuneACCESS record with in-frame sequences only. Its versions omit some clonotypes, under half of them owing to an unresolved V gene in the studies checked, with the rest unexplained. For this sample the table gives approximately 86,000 clones, of which around nine tenths were detected only once. Together, the top ten hold 1.7% of the sample. Source material: CD4+ T cells from PBMCs. These receptors were taken from a middle-aged man in good health and CMV-seronegative.

The chain carries TRBV7-9 and TRBJ1-2; possibly TRBD1 for D (5 bases). With 1 base removed from V and 4 bases from J, the gap between germline ends came to 10 bases. CDR1 and CDR2 from the germline V gene are SEHNR and FQNEAQ (reference sequence). The CDR3 totals 14 residues. The CDR3 DNA sequence: TGTGCCAGCAGCTTAGGGGGGAGTGGCTATGGCTACACCTTC. Protein product: CASSLGGSGYGYTF.

The chain employs TRBV5-6 and TRBJ1-2; 8 nucleotides agree with TRBD1. With 4 bases clipped from V and 4 bases from J, the junction kept 3 bases outside the gene matches. This CDR3 is built from 13 residues. Germline-derived CDR1 and CDR2 are SGHDT and YYEEEE. The CDR3: CASSPDRGYGYTF. The DNA of the CDR3 is TGTGCCAGCAGCCCAGACAGGGGCTATGGCTACACCTTC.

J is TRBJ1-2 and V is TRBV7-2; D might be TRBD1 (5 bases). Germline V gene lookup returns CDR1 SGHTA and CDR2 FQGNSA. Between the trimmed V and J ends, which lost 3 bases and 5 bases, there was a span of 7 bases. The CDR3 is 12 residues long. The CDR3 nucleotides are TGTGCCAGCAGCTTCGAGGGGTATGGCTACACCTTC. Translating gives CASSFEGYGYTF.

V is TRBV11-2 and J is TRBJ2-1, with TRBD2 identical over 7 bases. CDR3 size: 15 residues. Germline V lookup: CDR1 SGHAT, CDR2 FQNNGV. V dropped 1 base and J dropped 3; count of bases not matched to a gene: 3. Written as DNA, the CDR3 is TGTGCCAGCAGCTTAGCGGCGGGAGACTACAATGAGCAGTTCTTC. It encodes CASSLAAGDYNEQFF.

This chain links TRBV4-3 with TRBJ2-7; TRBD1 is a possible D gene (6 bases). The CDR3 spans 14 residues. CDR1 and CDR2 from the germline V gene are LGHNA and YSLEER. Trimming took off 4 bases at V and 4 bases at J, with 14 bases between the two ends. This CDR3 is CASSRSSQGYEQYF. CDR3 DNA: TGCGCCAGCAGCCGGTCCTCACAGGGATACGAGCAGTACTTC.

Only a few counts were recorded for this clone. The chain has TRBV19 and TRBJ1-1, with D unclear. The length of the CDR3 is 12 residues. Trimming left V 1 base short and J 4 bases short, with 4 bases between. Per germline, CDR1 LNHDA and CDR2 SQIVND (reference sequence). In DNA form, the CDR3 reads TGTGCCAGTAGTATAGGTCGCACTGAAGCTTTCTTT. It yields the protein CASSIGRTEAFF.

V and J are TRBV30 and TRBJ2-1; D is perhaps TRBD2 (6 bases). The V end lost 3 bases, the J end lost 4 bases, and 16 bases lay between the germline ends. Germline lookup yields CDR1 GTSNPN and CDR2 SVGIG (reference sequence). The CDR3 has 15 residues. CDR3 in amino acids: CAWRALSGLYNEQFF. The DNA of the CDR3 is TGTGCCTGGAGGGCCCTCAGCGGACTATACAATGAGCAGTTCTTC.

The CDR3 protein is CASSISRVVADTQYF. The CDR3 DNA reads TGTGCCAGTAGTATATCCCGTGTTGTGGCAGATACGCAGTATTTT. This rearrangement joins TRBV19 to TRBJ2-3; no clear D. V was pared by 2 bases and J by 4 bases, with 13 bases between. The CDR3 spans 15 residues. Per germline, CDR1 LNHDA and CDR2 SQIVND (reference sequence).

The gene calls are TRBV5-6 and TRBJ1-1, with D uncertain. The germline V gene encodes CDR1 SGHDT and CDR2 YYEEEE. The V gene lost 0 bases and the J gene lost 2 bases, with 5 bases spanning the gap. CDR3 length: 13 residues. The CDR3 DNA reads TGTGCCAGCAGCTTGGTCAGCAACACTGAAGCTTTCTTT. Translation: CASSLVSNTEAFF.

V is TRBV7-2 and J is TRBJ1-3; D not certain. The CDR3 is made up of 14 amino acids. V was clipped by 1 base and J by 4 bases, with 8 bases between them. CDR1 and CDR2 (germline): SGHTA, FQGNSA. The CDR3 DNA is TGTGCCAGCAGCTTAGTGGGAGGAGGAAACACCATATATTTT. Its translation: CASSLVGGGNTIYF.

A single count supports this clone. The chain is built from TRBV27 and TRBJ2-6, with D hard to call. V was pared by 5 bases and J by 0 bases, with 5 bases between. The CDR3 loop spans 14 amino acids. In germline, CDR1 is MNHEY, CDR2 SMNVEV (reference sequence). The CDR3 nucleotides are TGTGCCAGCAGTCCGCGCTCTGGGGCCAACGTCCTGACTTTC. Its protein is CASSPRSGANVLTF.

CDR3: CASSERGGGYTF. In nucleotides, the CDR3 is TGTGCCAGCAGTGAGCGGGGCGGTGGCTACACCTTC. The gene calls are TRBV2 and TRBJ1-2, with a tentative D call TRBD1 (5 bases). The germline V gene has CDR1 SNHLY and CDR2 FYNNEI. There are 12 residues in the CDR3. Trimming stripped 3 bases from V and 7 bases from J, with 9 bases between. The complete variable domain, with remaining parts taken from reference TRBV2 and TRBJ1-2, reads EPEVTQTPSHQVTQMGQEVILRCVPISNHLYFYWYRQILGQKVEFLVSFYNNEISEKSEIFDDQFSVERPDGSNFTLKIRSTKLEDSAMYFCASSERGGGYTFGSGTRLTVV.